This record looks at one TCR beta chain sequence and its context. This sample stems from a study of T cells after yellow fever vaccination. Overall study: Low-cell-number fractions underwent preparation using SMART-Seq v4 Ultra Low Input. Notes on the study in general: Only a small proportion of the clonotypes turned up in both the CD4 and the CD8 compartments, likely arising from convergent recombination. Subsequent to the booster, the majority of primary-vaccination clones reappeared (around 96% CD4, approximately 90% CD8).

This CDR3 is built from 13 residues. V gave up 5 bases and J gave up 4 bases, with 11 bases separating them. The 5'RACE template-switching step produced TCR cDNA and added a universal primer site and UMIs. TCRdb reprocessed the 5' RACE reads via MiXCR and lists one record per CDR3 protein. This table holds some 80,000 distinct CDR3 sequences, about 14% found once. V usage is TRBV12-3 or TRBV12-4 and J usage is TRBJ1-2, with a tentative D call TRBD1 (6 bases). Material: CD8+ T cells not binding an NS4B(214-222) dextramer, sorted from PBMCs, obtained around 3 weeks after the first yellow fever vaccination. The TCR was taken from a young man who received the YFV17D yellow fever vaccine. The CDR3 here is CASSPGATYGYTF. DNA of the CDR3: TGTGCCAGCAGTCCAGGGGCCACCTATGGCTACACCTTC.